A single sample is the source of the 5 T cell receptor beta chains below, sequenced in a study of cytomegalovirus exposure and HLA in healthy donors. PCR primers comprised 60 Vbeta and 13 Jbeta primers. Clones were read by immunoSEQ multiplex PCR, and TCRdb kept only the in-frame ones, dropping some. Of 110,000 or so clones in the sample, 67% are singletons; the top ten hold roughly 8.3%. The sequenced sample was PBMCs. The receptor set was obtained from a man aged 18 to 30 in good health and CMV-seropositive.

This rearrangement joins TRBV28 to TRBJ2-2; D might be TRBD2 (5 bases). The CDR3 covers 16 residues. Germline CDR1 reads MDHEN; CDR2 reads SYDVKM. The V and J ends lost 3 bases and 7 bases respectively, with 18 bases between them. In nucleotides, the CDR3 is TGTGCCAGCAGTTTTTTTACCGCTAGCTCCGTCGGGGAGCTGTTTTTT. Translation: CASSFFTASSVGELFF.

V usage is TRBV28 and J usage is TRBJ2-5; D remains ambiguous. CDR3 length: 13 residues. Germline V lookup: CDR1 MDHEN, CDR2 SYDVKM. Trimming removed 7 bases at V and 5 bases at J, with 14 bases between. CDR3 protein: CASNWSWRETQYF. The CDR3, as DNA: TGTGCCAGCAATTGGAGTTGGCGGGAGACCCAGTACTTC. The variable domain in full, completed from reference TRBV28 and TRBJ2-5, reads DVKVTQSSRYLVKRTGEKVFLECVQDMDHENMFWYRQDPGLGLRLIYFSYDVKMKEKGDIPEGYSVSREKKERFSLILESASTNQTSMYLCASNWSWRETQYFGPGTRLLVL.

The V call is TRBV6-1, the J call TRBJ2-7; 10 nucleotides match TRBD1. The CDR3 is 15 amino acids. J was trimmed by 4 bases and V by 0 bases; bases with no gene match: 3. The germline V gene has CDR1 MNHNS and CDR2 SASEGT. The CDR3 nucleotides read TGTGCCAGCAGTGAAGCCGGGACAGGGGCTTACGAGCAGTACTTC. Translated: CASSEAGTGAYEQYF.

V and J are TRBV6-1 and TRBJ2-5; TRBD1 agrees at 11 bases. J was trimmed by 5 bases and V by 5 bases; bases with no gene match: 1. The V gene's germline CDR1 is MNHNS and CDR2 SASEGT. The CDR3 contains 13 residues. In DNA, the CDR3 is TGTGCCAGCAGTAGGGACAGGGGGGAGACCCAGTACTTC. This translates into CASSRDRGETQYF.

This chain uses TRBV7-9 with TRBJ2-1, with D perhaps TRBD1 (6 bases). The CDR3 is 16 residues long. V lost 1 base and J 5 bases, leaving 15 bases between the germline ends. Germline CDR1 is SEHNR and CDR2 is FQNEAQ (reference sequence). The CDR3: CASSLGSGVWDNEQFF. As DNA, the CDR3 is TGTGCCAGCAGCTTAGGGTCAGGGGTTTGGGACAATGAGCAGTTCTTC.